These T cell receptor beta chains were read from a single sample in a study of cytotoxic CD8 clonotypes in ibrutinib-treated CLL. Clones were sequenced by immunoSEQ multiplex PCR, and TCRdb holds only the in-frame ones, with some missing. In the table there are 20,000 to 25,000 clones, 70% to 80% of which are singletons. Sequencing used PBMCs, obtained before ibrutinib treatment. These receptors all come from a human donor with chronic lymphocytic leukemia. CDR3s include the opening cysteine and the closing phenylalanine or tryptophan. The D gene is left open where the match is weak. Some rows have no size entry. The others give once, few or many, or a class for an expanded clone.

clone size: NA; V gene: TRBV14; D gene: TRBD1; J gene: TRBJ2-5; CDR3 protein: CASSHGTGGLETQYF; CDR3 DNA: TGTGCCAGCAGCCATGGGACAGGGGGCTTAGAGACCCAGTACTTC
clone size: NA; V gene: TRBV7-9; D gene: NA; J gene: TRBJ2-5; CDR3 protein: CASSFSGTAISIETQYF; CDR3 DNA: TGTGCCAGCAGCTTCTCCGGGACGGCCATTTCCATTGAGACCCAGTACTTC
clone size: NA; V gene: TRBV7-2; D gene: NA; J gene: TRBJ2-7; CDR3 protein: CASSLKPGGSSYEQYF; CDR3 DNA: TGTGCCAGCAGTCTAAAGCCCGGCGGAAGCTCCTACGAGCAGTACTTC
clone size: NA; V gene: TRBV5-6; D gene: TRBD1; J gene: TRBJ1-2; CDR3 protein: CASTPDRGYGYTF; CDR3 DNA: TGTGCCAGCACCCCGGACAGGGGGTATGGCTACACCTTC
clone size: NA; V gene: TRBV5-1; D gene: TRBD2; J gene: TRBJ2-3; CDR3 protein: CASAGGVGIDTQYF; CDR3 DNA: TGCGCCAGCGCGGGAGGGGTCGGGATAGATACGCAGTATTTT
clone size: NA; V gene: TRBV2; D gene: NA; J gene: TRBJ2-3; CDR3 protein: CASSGRVAVTDTQYF; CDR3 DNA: TGTGCCAGCAGTGGAAGGGTAGCGGTCACAGATACGCAGTATTTT
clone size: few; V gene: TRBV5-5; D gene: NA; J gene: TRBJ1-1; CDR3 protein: CASSLIENTEAFF; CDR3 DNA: TGTGCCAGCAGCTTGATCGAGAACACTGAAGCTTTCTTT
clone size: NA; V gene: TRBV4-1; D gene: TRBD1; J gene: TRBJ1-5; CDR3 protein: CASSQEVLMGQGLWQPQHF; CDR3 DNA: TGCGCCAGCAGCCAAGAAGTTTTAATGGGACAGGGTTTGTGGCAGCCCCAGCATTTT
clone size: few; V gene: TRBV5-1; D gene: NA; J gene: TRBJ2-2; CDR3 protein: CASSLGTNLNTGELFF; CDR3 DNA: TGCGCCAGCAGCTTGGGGACGAACCTGAACACCGGGGAGCTGTTTTTT
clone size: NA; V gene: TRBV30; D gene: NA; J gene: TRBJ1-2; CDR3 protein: CAWSPRGNYGYTF; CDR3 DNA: TGTGCCTGGAGCCCCAGGGGTAACTATGGCTACACCTTC
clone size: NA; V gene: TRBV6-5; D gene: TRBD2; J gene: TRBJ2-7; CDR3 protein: CASSLGLAGFYEQYF; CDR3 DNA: TGTGCCAGCAGTTTGGGACTAGCGGGGTTCTACGAGCAGTACTTC
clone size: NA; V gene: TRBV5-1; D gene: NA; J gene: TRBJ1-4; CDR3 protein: CASSPTGPLNEKLFF; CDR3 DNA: TGCGCCAGCAGCCCAACAGGACCCCTTAATGAAAAACTGTTTTTT
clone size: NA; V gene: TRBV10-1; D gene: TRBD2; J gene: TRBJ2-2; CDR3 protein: CASTPIKQGLSLAGKLTVELFF; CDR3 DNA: TGCGCCAGCACCCCCATCAAACAGGGTCTTAGCCTAGCGGGAAAGTTGACTGTGGAGCTGTTTTTT
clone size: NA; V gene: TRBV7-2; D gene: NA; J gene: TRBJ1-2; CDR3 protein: CASSLAAGHYTF; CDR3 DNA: TGTGCCAGCAGCTTAGCGGCCGGACACTACACCTTC
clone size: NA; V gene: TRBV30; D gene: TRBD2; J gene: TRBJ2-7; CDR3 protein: CAWAPGLSYEQYF; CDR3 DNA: TGTGCCTGGGCCCCGGGACTATCCTACGAGCAGTACTTC
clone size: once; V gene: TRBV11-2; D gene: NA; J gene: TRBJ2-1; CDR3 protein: CASSLEWGLYKSNEQFF; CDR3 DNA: TGTGCCAGCAGCTTAGAATGGGGACTGTACAAATCCAATGAGCAGTTCTTC
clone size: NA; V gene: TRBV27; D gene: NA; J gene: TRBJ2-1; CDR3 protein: CASSQQGLGQFF; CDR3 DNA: TGTGCCAGCAGTCAGCAGGGTCTCGGGCAGTTCTTC
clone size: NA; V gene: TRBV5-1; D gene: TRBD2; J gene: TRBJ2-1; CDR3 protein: CASSSPRGREANNEQFF; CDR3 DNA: TGCGCCAGCAGCTCCCCTCGTGGGCGGGAGGCAAACAATGAGCAGTTCTTC
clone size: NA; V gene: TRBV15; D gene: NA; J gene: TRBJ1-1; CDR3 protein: CATSRDRVNTEAFF; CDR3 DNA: TGTGCCACCAGCAGAGACAGGGTTAACACTGAAGCTTTCTTT
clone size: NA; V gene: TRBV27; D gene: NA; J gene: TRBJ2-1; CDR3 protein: CASSFRQAYNEQFF; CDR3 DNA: TGTGCCAGCAGTTTTCGACAGGCATACAATGAGCAGTTCTTC
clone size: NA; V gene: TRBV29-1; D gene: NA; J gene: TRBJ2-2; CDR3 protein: CSASSLNTGELFF; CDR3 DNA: TGCAGCGCTTCTAGCTTAAACACCGGGGAGCTGTTTTTT
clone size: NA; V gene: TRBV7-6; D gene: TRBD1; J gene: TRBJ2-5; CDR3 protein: CASSPSGTDQETQYF; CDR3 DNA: TGTGCCAGCAGCCCCTCCGGGACAGATCAAGAGACCCAGTACTTC
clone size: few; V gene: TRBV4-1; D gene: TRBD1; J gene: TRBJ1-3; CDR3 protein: CASSQRSPGQAPGNTIYF; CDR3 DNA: TGCGCCAGCAGCCAACGTTCACCGGGACAGGCCCCTGGAAACACCATATATTTT